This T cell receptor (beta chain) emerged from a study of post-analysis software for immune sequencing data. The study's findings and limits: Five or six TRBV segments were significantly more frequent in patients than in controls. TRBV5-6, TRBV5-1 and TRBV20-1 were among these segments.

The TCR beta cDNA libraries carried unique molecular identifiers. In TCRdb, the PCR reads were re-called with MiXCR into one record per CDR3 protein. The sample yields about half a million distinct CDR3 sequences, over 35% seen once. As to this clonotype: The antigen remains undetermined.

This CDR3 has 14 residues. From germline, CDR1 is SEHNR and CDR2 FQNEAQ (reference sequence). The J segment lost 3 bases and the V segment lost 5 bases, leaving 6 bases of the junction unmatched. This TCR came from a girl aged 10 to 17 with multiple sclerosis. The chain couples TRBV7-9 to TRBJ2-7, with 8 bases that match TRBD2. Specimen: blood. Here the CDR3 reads CASSPLLADYEQYF. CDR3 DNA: TGTGCCAGCAGCCCCTTACTAGCGGACTACGAGCAGTACTTC.